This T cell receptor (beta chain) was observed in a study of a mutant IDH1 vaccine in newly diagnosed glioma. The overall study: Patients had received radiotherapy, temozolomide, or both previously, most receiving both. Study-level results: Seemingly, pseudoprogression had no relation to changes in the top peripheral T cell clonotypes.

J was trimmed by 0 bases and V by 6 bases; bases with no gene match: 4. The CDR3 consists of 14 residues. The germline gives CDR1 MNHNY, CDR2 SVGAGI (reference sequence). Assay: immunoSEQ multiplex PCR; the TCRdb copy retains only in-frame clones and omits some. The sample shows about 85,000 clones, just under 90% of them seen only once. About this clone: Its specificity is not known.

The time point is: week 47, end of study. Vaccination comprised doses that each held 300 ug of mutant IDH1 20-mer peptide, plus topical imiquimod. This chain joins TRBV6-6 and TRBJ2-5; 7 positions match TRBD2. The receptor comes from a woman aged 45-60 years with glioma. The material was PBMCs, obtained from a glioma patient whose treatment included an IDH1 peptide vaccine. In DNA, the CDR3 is TGTGCCAGCAGCCGGCGGGAGTACCAAGAGACCCAGTACTTC. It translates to CASSRREYQETQYF.